Presented here are 3 T cell receptor beta chains from one specimen sequenced in a study of T-cell memory formation after mild COVID-19. TCRdb re-called the 5' RACE reads with MiXCR, one entry per CDR3 protein. The sample lists around 34,000 distinct CDR3 sequences, under 8% occurring once. Sample: PBMCs or a T cell subset sorted from them (not recorded which). Receptors were obtained from a man between 18 and 35 years old who had mild COVID-19 (a few samples of this study predate the infection). Cell type and time point are not known.

This clonotype has at least ten counts. In DNA, the CDR3 is TGTGCCAGCAGTCAGCGGACAAGGAACACCGGGGAGCTGTTTTTT. Translated, it gives CASSQRTRNTGELFF. The chain couples TRBV25-1 to TRBJ2-2; D may be TRBD1 or TRBD2 (5 bases each). The CDR3 runs 15 residues. V was pared by 5 bases and J by 1 base, with 11 bases between. CDR1 is MGHDK, CDR2 SYGVNS, per germline.

Ten or more counts support this clonotype. This chain connects TRBV7-9 to TRBJ2-5; D is uncertain. There are 11 residues in the CDR3. Germline V CDR1 and CDR2: SEHNR, FQNEAQ (reference sequence). V lost 6 bases and J 9 bases, leaving 11 bases between the germline ends. CDR3 coding DNA: TGTGCCAGCAGATTAACTGGGCCCCAGTACTTC. Its translation: CASRLTGPQYF.

This clonotype was recorded many times. This chain joins TRBV5-1 and TRBJ2-3, with 12 bases that match TRBD2. Germline loops: CDR1 SGHRS, CDR2 YFSETQ. J lost 5 bases, V lost 4 bases, and 5 bases had no gene match. This CDR3 comprises 15 residues. The CDR3 sequence is CASSPGLAGQDTQYF. CDR3 nucleotide sequence: TGCGCCAGCAGCCCCGGACTAGCGGGGCAAGATACGCAGTATTTT.